A single sample gave rise to the 22 T cell receptor beta chains below, sequenced in a study of molecular identifiers for immune sequencing clone quantification. A single record per CDR3 protein comes from TCRdb applying MiXCR to the PCR reads. This sample has hundreds of thousands of distinct CDR3 sequences, with about 25% found just once. Sequences were obtained from naive CD8+ T cells from blood, with Jurkat cell RNA spiked in. Specified subset: FACS-sorted CD8+CD4-CCR7+CD45RA+ naive T cells. These receptors were taken from a human donor in good health. Some libraries in this study had Jurkat cell RNA spiked in.

This clonotype was found many times. The V and J genes are TRBV29-1 and TRBJ2-3, with D maybe TRBD2 (6 bases). Trimming pared 5 bases from V and 2 bases from J, leaving 11 bases between. Per the germline V gene, CDR1 is SQVTM and CDR2 is ANQGSEA. This CDR3 region has 13 residues. For the CDR3, the DNA is TGCAGCGTTTTACTAGCCAACACAGATACGCAGTATTTT. Protein product: CSVLLANTDTQYF.

As regards this clonotype: As the CDR3 is not closed by the conserved phenylalanine or tryptophan, this likely results from a read error. V gene TRBV12-3 or TRBV12-4 combines with J gene TRBJ2-5; D is unresolved. The CDR3 spans 12 residues. Between the trimmed V and J ends, which lost 1 base and 1 base, there was a span of 1 base. The CDR3 loop is CASSLGQETQYS. Here the CDR3 DNA reads TGTGCCAGCAGTTTAGGCCAAGAGACCCAGTACTCC.

Many counts were recorded for this clonotype. This chain connects TRBV2 to TRBJ2-1; TRBD2 aligns across 10 bases. Germline CDR1 SNHLY, CDR2 FYNNEI. The CDR3 loop spans 14 amino acids. V shed 8 bases and J 8 bases; nucleotides not matched to a gene: 9. Written as DNA, the CDR3 is TGTGCCAGCTGGCACCTAGCGGGGGTGCATGAGCAGTTCTTC. Its protein product is CASWHLAGVHEQFF.

This clonotype was seen only a few times. A read error may be the cause here, since a much bigger clone is one base away. The chain has TRBV9 and TRBJ2-3; 7 bases line up with TRBD2. The CDR3 has 15 amino acids. Per germline, CDR1 SGDLS and CDR2 YYNGEE. The CDR3 here is CASSVGAGDADTRYF. The CDR3 DNA sequence: TGTGCCAGCAGCGTAGGTGCGGGAGACGCAGATACGCGGTATTTT.

A few counts support this clonotype. The chain couples TRBV11-2 to TRBJ1-1, with D possibly matching TRBD1 (5 bases). Germline lookup yields CDR1 SGHAT and CDR2 FQNNGV. V was trimmed by 5 bases and J by 7 bases, leaving 11 bases between them. The CDR3 loop spans 12 amino acids. The CDR3 here is CASSHETVEAFF. The CDR3 coding sequence is TGTGCCAGCAGCCACGAGACAGTTGAAGCTTTCTTT. Full variable domain (remainder filled in from reference TRBV11-2 and TRBJ1-1): EAGVAQSPRYKIIEKRQSVAFWCNPISGHATLYWYQQILGQGPKLLIQFQNNGVVDDSQLPKDRFSAERLKGVDSTLKIQPAKLEDSAVYLCASSHETVEAFFGQGTRLTVV.

This sequence joins TRBV20-1 and TRBJ2-7; TRBD1 matches at 7 bases. CDR1 is DFQATT, CDR2 SNEGSKA, per germline (reference sequence). J was trimmed by 6 bases and V by 4 bases; bases with no gene match: 12. The CDR3 is made up of 14 amino acids. Written as DNA, the CDR3 is TGCAGTGCTATTTACGGCTTCAGGGGGTCCGAGCAGTACTTC. Its translation: CSAIYGFRGSEQYF.

This clonotype has ten or more counts. The V gene is TRBV10-3, the J gene TRBJ1-5; D is uncertain. Germline CDR1 ENHRY, CDR2 SYGVKD. The CDR3 loop spans 16 amino acids. Trimming took off 0 bases at V and 7 bases at J, with 16 bases between the two ends. CDR3 sequence (DNA): TGTGCCATCAGTGAGTCGTGGTCCGGAACGGGACAGCCCCAGCATTTT. Translated: CAISESWSGTGQPQHF.

A few counts support this clonotype. V gene TRBV4-1 combines with J gene TRBJ2-1; 7 bases map to TRBD2. Germline lookup yields CDR1 MGHRA and CDR2 YSYEKL. The CDR3 is 18 amino acids. Trimming at V came to 0 bases and at J to 3 bases, leaving 11 bases not matched to a gene. DNA for the CDR3: TGCGCCAGCAGCCAAGACCCTCCCAGCGGGGTGGGCTACAATGAGCAGTTCTTC. Protein: CASSQDPPSGVGYNEQFF.

The chain couples TRBV18 to TRBJ2-7; possibly TRBD2 for D (5 bases). The germline V and J ends were trimmed by 0 bases and 7 bases, with 10 bases remaining between them. The V gene's germline CDR1 is KGHSH and CDR2 LQKENI. The CDR3 spans 13 residues. The CDR3 is CASSPPEEREQYF. The CDR3 coding sequence is TGTGCCAGCTCACCACCGGAGGAACGAGAGCAGTACTTC.

This clonotype was seen many times. V and J are TRBV29-1 and TRBJ1-1; perhaps TRBD1 as D (6 bases). Per germline, CDR1 SQVTM and CDR2 ANQGSEA. V was pared by 6 bases and J by 3 bases, with 14 bases between. The CDR3 is made up of 13 amino acids. This chain's CDR3 is CSVVGGADTEAFF. The CDR3 bases are TGCAGCGTCGTGGGGGGGGCGGACACTGAAGCTTTCTTT.

The genes are TRBV4-3 and TRBJ2-1; D may be TRBD2 (6 bases). V was cut by 0 bases and J by 5 bases, with 17 bases left in between. The CDR3 covers 17 residues. CDR1 and CDR2 from the germline V gene are LGHNA and YSLEER. In DNA, the CDR3 is TGCGCCAGCAGCCAAGAAGCTCTGGACTACCCGAACAATGAGCAGTTCTTC. This gives the protein CASSQEALDYPNNEQFF.

About this clonotype: At one boundary the junction diverges from the germline segment, which might be a read error. The chain recombines TRBV27 with TRBJ2-3, with D possibly being TRBD1 or TRBD2 (5 bases each). Germline loops: CDR1 MNHEY, CDR2 SMNVEV (reference sequence). This CDR3 has 16 residues. CDR3 region: CASSLLGVRGTDTLYF. In DNA, the CDR3 is TGTGCCAGCAGCCTTTTGGGGGTCCGGGGCACAGATACGCTGTATTTT.

The chain combines TRBV14 with TRBJ2-7; TRBD1 matches at 9 bases. Germline V gives CDR1 SGHDN, CDR2 FVKESK. This CDR3 has 16 residues. V was pared by 1 base and J by 7 bases, with 11 bases of the junction left unmatched. The CDR3 DNA is TGTGCCAGCAGCCAAGGCCCCGGGACAGGGTCGTATGAGCAGTACTTC. It translates to CASSQGPGTGSYEQYF.

In this sample, this clonotype turned up many times. The rearrangement uses TRBV11-2 and TRBJ2-7, with D possibly matching TRBD2 (6 bases). Between the trimmed V and J ends, which lost 4 bases and 5 bases, there was a span of 18 bases. CDR1 and CDR2 from the germline V gene are SGHAT and FQNNGV. This CDR3 has 15 residues. In nucleotides, the CDR3 is TGTGCCAGCAGCTCCCCAGGGCGGGGAAAAAACGAGCAGTACTTC. Protein sequence: CASSSPGRGKNEQYF.

This clonotype has a count of ten or more. The chain is built from TRBV28 and TRBJ1-1; D perhaps matches TRBD1 (5 bases). The CDR3 is 12 residues long. Trimming cost V 7 bases and J 1 base, with 7 bases left between them. Per the germline V gene, CDR1 is MDHEN and CDR2 is SYDVKM. CDR3 DNA: TGTGCCAGCACCGGACAGAACACTGAAGCTTTCTTT. Encoded protein: CASTGQNTEAFF.

In its sample, this clonotype was seen a few times. This sequence joins TRBV19 and TRBJ2-7; D perhaps matches TRBD1 (5 bases). The CDR3 covers 14 residues. The germline CDR1 and CDR2 sequences are LNHDA and SQIVND (reference sequence). The V end lost 3 bases, the J end lost 2 bases, and 11 bases lay between the germline ends. This chain's CDR3 is CASSILGQTYEQYF. The CDR3 nucleotides are TGTGCCAGTAGTATTCTCGGACAAACCTACGAGCAGTACTTC.

The genes are TRBV4-1 and TRBJ2-1; 13 bases are shared with TRBD2. The length of the CDR3 is 16 residues. The J segment lost 5 bases and the V segment lost 0 bases, leaving 1 base of the junction unmatched. Germline CDR1 MGHRA, CDR2 YSYEKL. CDR3 region: CASSQDGLAGDNEQFF. Here the CDR3 DNA reads TGCGCCAGCAGCCAAGATGGACTAGCGGGGGACAATGAGCAGTTCTTC.

A few counts support this clonotype. This chain uses TRBV2 with TRBJ1-4, with a tentative D call TRBD1 (6 bases). CDR1 and CDR2 (germline): SNHLY, FYNNEI. Trimming stripped 2 bases from V and 6 bases from J, with 10 bases between. This CDR3 region has 14 residues. CDR3 in amino acids: CASSEWGHDEKLFF. CDR3 sequence (DNA): TGTGCCAGCAGTGAATGGGGGCATGATGAAAAACTGTTTTTT.

This clonotype was observed many times. This rearrangement joins TRBV4-2 to TRBJ2-7; 11 nucleotides line up with TRBD2. The CDR3 has 17 residues. Trimming took 0 bases from V and 6 from J; bases not matched to a gene: 10. CDR1 and CDR2 (germline): LGHNA, YNFKEQ. For the CDR3, the DNA is TGTGCCAGCAGCCAAGAGGCTCATAGCGGGAGGGCCCGCGAGCAGTACTTC. This translates into CASSQEAHSGRAREQYF.

This clonotype has only one observation. A much larger clone lies a single base off, so this may be a read error. This rearrangement joins TRBV12-3 or TRBV12-4 to TRBJ2-3, with 12 bases identical to TRBD2. The CDR3 runs 16 residues. For the CDR3, the DNA is TGTGCCAGCAGTCCGACTAGCGGGAGTAGTAGGGATACGCGGTATTTT. It encodes CASSPTSGSSRDTRYF.

This clonotype was seen a few times. The chain recombines TRBV7-9 with TRBJ2-5, with 9 positions matching TRBD1. Germline V gene sequence: CDR1 SEHNR, CDR2 FQNEAQ (reference sequence). This CDR3 is 19 amino acids long. V shed 1 base and J 3 bases; nucleotides not matched to a gene: 15. The CDR3 is CASSLEPRTGAFYKETQYF. The CDR3 coding sequence is TGTGCCAGCAGCTTAGAACCCAGGACAGGGGCTTTTTATAAAGAGACCCAGTACTTC.

This clonotype was detected many times. The V gene is TRBV20-1, the J gene TRBJ2-7, with D perhaps matching TRBD2 (6 bases). The V gene lost 0 bases and the J gene lost 3 bases, with 12 bases spanning the gap. This CDR3 has 14 residues. Germline CDR1 and CDR2: DFQATT and SNEGSKA (reference sequence). CDR3 residues: CSAREYSSGYEQYF. DNA for the CDR3: TGCAGTGCTAGAGAATATAGTAGCGGCTACGAGCAGTACTTC.